The 13 T cell receptor beta chains below were found in one sample sequenced in a study of cytomegalovirus exposure and HLA in healthy donors. 13 Jbeta primers and 60 Vbeta primers were used for the PCR. The data were produced by immunoSEQ multiplex PCR, yet TCRdb's version contains in-frame clones alone and is incomplete. The sample carries some 130,000 clones, about 82% recorded once. The sequencing sample was made of PBMCs. These receptors all stem from a man aged 30 to 39 in good health.

This chain joins TRBV28 and TRBJ2-7, with 14 bases aligning to TRBD2. CDR1 and CDR2 (germline): MDHEN, SYDVKM. This CDR3 comprises 16 residues. V lost 6 bases, J lost 3 bases, and 7 bases stayed unmatched. CDR3 DNA: TGTGCCAGCAGCCCCACCGGGACTAGCGGGAGCTACGAGCAGTACTTC. Amino acid sequence: CASSPTGTSGSYEQYF.

The V call is TRBV28, the J call TRBJ1-2, with a tentative D call TRBD1 (6 bases). The CDR3 loop spans 11 amino acids. Per the germline V gene, CDR1 is MDHEN and CDR2 is SYDVKM. V gave up 8 bases and J gave up 3 bases, with 7 bases separating them. The CDR3 region is CASEGDYGYTF. The CDR3 nucleotides read TGTGCCAGCGAGGGGGACTATGGCTACACCTTC.

The V gene is TRBV7-6, the J gene TRBJ1-2, with D uncertain. The CDR3 contains 14 residues. The germline CDR1 and CDR2 sequences are SGHVS and FNYEAQ. The ends were cut back, 1 base at V and 2 bases at J, with 8 bases in the middle. The CDR3: CASSLDSGNYGYTF. The CDR3 DNA reads TGTGCCAGCAGCTTAGACAGCGGCAACTATGGCTACACCTTC.

CDR3: CASSFRTSGGADTQYF. The CDR3 DNA reads as TGTGCCAGCAGCTTCCGGACTAGCGGAGGGGCAGATACGCAGTATTTT. The chain combines TRBV5-6 with TRBJ2-3, with 10 bases identical to TRBD2. V was clipped by 2 bases and J by 4 bases; unmatched bases: 7. The CDR3 sequence is 16 residues long. The V gene's germline CDR1 is SGHDT and CDR2 YYEEEE.

About this clone: The germline gene is not matched at one end of the junction; a read error may be the cause. Other DNA sequences within the sample encode an identical CDR3. This chain uses TRBV11-2 with TRBJ2-5; TRBD2 is a possible D gene (5 bases). CDR1 and CDR2 from the germline V gene are SGHAT and FQNNGV. The CDR3 extends over 19 amino acids. The CDR3 sequence is CASSPRLGAPSVREETQYF. The CDR3 coding sequence is TGCGCCAGCAGCCCCAGGCTGGGTGCCCCGTCTGTGCGGGAAGAGACCCAGTACTTC.

This chain uses TRBV5-6 with TRBJ2-3, with D perhaps matching TRBD2 (5 bases). This CDR3 comprises 16 residues. Germline CDR1 reads SGHDT; CDR2 reads YYEEEE. The germline V and J ends were trimmed by 4 bases and 2 bases, with 17 bases remaining between them. The chain's CDR3 is CASSLTNRGYTDTQYF. CDR3 DNA sequence: TGTGCCAGCAGCCTTACGAACCGGGGTTACACAGATACGCAGTATTTT.

The V gene is TRBV23-1, the J gene TRBJ2-4; D gene uncertain. TRBV23-1 is reported as an ORF; its role is uncertain. V dropped 6 bases and J dropped 5 bases, with 17 bases sitting between them. CDR3 length equals 15 residues. In DNA form, the CDR3 reads TGCGCCAGCAGATCGGCGGAACCATCCGAAAACATTCAGTACTTC. Its translation is CASRSAEPSENIQYF.

In this sample, this clone turned up once. The genes are TRBV28 and TRBJ1-1; TRBD1 matches at 9 bases. The CDR3 extends over 12 amino acids. Germline loops: CDR1 MDHEN, CDR2 SYDVKM. Trimming removed 11 bases from V and 5 bases from J; junction bases left unmatched: 6. The CDR3 sequence is CAGGQGRTEAFF. The CDR3 bases are TGTGCCGGTGGACAGGGGCGGACTGAAGCTTTCTTT.

As regards this clone: Germline and junction disagree at one end, which may indicate a read error. The chain is built from TRBV7-9 and TRBJ1-1; 11 nucleotides agree with TRBD1. This CDR3 is 14 amino acids long. Germline V CDR1 and CDR2: SEHNR, FQNEAQ (reference sequence). The CDR3 is CSSSRTGGWAEAFF. As DNA, the CDR3 is TGTTCCAGCAGCCGGACAGGGGGCTGGGCTGAAGCTTTCTTT. The full variable domain, in which reference TRBV7-9 and TRBJ1-1 provide the parts outside the CDR3, is DTGVSQNPRHKITKRGQNVTFRCDPISEHNRLYWYRQTLGQGPEFLTYFQNEAQLEKSRLLSDRFSAERPKGSFSTLEIQRTEQGDSAMYLCSSSRTGGWAEAFFGQGTRLTVV.

The chain uses TRBV27 and TRBJ2-7; 12 bases align to TRBD1. CDR3 length: 15 amino acids. CDR1 is MNHEY, CDR2 SMNVEV, per germline (reference sequence). V lost 3 bases and J lost 4; bases outside the gene matches: 4. The CDR3 protein is CASSFGTGGIYEQYF. Written as DNA, the CDR3 is TGTGCCAGCAGTTTTGGGACAGGGGGCATTTACGAGCAGTACTTC.

The count of this clone is one. The rearrangement uses TRBV5-4 and TRBJ2-5; TRBD1 matches 8 bases. The J call may be faulty, since TRBJ2-7 better matches the DNA end. CDR3 length: 14 amino acids. CDR1 is SGHNT, CDR2 YYREEE, per germline (reference sequence). The CDR3 loop is CASSSGQGSYEQYF. DNA for the CDR3: TGTGCCAGCAGCTCCGGACAGGGCAGCTACGAGCAGTACTTC.

The sample holds a few counts of this clone. This chain uses TRBV14 with TRBJ2-1; a weak D match, TRBD2 (5 bases). V dropped 3 bases and J dropped 2 bases, with 17 bases sitting between them. In germline, CDR1 is SGHDN, CDR2 FVKESK. The CDR3 has 17 residues. The CDR3 DNA sequence: TGTGCCAGCAGCCAGGGAATGGCGGTGCGGGCCTACAATGAGCAGTTCTTC. Its protein product is CASSQGMAVRAYNEQFF.

V and J are TRBV28 and TRBJ2-3, with TRBD2 matching 10 bases. Germline lookup yields CDR1 MDHEN and CDR2 SYDVKM. The CDR3 length is 15 residues. The junction had 3 bases not matched to a gene; V was cut back by 5 bases and J by 1 base. The CDR3 DNA reads TGTGCCAGCAGTCCCCTAGCGGGAGGCACAGATACGCAGTATTTT. Translating gives CASSPLAGGTDTQYF.